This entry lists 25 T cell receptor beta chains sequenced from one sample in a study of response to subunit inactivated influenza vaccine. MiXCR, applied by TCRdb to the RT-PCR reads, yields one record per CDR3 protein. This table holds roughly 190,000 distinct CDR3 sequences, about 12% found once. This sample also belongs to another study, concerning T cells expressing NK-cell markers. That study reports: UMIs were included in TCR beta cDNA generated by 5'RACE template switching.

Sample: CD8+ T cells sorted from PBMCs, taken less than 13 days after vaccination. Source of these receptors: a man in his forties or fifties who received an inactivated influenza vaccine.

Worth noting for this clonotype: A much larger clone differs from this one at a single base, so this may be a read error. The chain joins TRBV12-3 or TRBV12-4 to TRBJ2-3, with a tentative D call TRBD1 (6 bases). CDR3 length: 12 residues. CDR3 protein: CTSTPGQDTQYF. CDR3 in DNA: TGTACCAGCACCCCCGGACAGGATACGCAGTATTTT.

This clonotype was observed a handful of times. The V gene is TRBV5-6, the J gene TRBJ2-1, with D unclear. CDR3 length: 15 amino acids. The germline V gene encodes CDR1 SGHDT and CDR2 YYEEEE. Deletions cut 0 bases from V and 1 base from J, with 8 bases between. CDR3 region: CASSLGLGSYNEQFF. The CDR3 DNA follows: TGTGCCAGCAGCTTGGGACTGGGGTCCTACAATGAGCAGTTCTTC.

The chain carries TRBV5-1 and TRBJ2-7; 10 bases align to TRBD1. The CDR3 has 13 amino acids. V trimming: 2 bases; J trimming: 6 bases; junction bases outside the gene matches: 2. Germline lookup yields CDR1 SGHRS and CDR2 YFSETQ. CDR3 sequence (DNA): TGCGCCAGCAGCTTTGGGACAGGGGTCGAGCAGTACTTC. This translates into CASSFGTGVEQYF.

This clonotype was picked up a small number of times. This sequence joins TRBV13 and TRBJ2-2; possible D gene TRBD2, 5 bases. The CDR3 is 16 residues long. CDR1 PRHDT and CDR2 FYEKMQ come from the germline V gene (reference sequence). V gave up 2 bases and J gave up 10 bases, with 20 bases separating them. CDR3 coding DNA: TGTGCCAGCAGCTTAACCCCCGGGGTAGCGCCTCCGGAGCTGTTTTTT. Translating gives CASSLTPGVAPPELFF.

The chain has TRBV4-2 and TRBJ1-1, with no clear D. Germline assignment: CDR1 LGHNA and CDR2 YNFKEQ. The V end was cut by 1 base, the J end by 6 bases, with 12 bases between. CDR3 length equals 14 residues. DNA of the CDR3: TGTGCCAGCAGCCAAGGTCGCGGGGAGGCTGAAGCTTTCTTT. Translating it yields CASSQGRGEAEAFF.

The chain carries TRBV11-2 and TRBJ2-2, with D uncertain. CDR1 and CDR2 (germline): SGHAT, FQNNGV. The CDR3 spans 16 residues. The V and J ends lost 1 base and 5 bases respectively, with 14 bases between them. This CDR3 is CASSLVAGTVTGELFF. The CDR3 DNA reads TGTGCCAGCAGCTTAGTGGCAGGAACCGTTACCGGGGAGCTGTTTTTT.

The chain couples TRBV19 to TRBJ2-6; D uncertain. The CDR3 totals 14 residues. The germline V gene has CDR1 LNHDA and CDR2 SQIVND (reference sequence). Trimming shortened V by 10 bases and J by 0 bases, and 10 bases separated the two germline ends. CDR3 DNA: TGTGCCACCGTCAAGACCTCTGGGGCCAACGTCCTGACTTTC. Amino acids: CATVKTSGANVLTF.

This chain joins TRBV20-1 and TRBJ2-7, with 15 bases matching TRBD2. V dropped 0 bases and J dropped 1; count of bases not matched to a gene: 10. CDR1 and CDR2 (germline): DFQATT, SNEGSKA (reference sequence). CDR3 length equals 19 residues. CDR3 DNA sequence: TGCAGTGCTAGAGATCAAGGACTAGCGGGAGGGCCCGGTTCCTACGAGCAGTACTTC. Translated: CSARDQGLAGGPGSYEQYF.

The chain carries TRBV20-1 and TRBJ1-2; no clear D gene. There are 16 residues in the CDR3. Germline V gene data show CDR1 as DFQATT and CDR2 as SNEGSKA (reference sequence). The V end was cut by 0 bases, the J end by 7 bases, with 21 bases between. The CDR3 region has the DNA TGCAGTGCTAGAGAGGTCTTTGGGTCCCAAGAGGGTGGCTACACCTTC. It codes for CSAREVFGSQEGGYTF.

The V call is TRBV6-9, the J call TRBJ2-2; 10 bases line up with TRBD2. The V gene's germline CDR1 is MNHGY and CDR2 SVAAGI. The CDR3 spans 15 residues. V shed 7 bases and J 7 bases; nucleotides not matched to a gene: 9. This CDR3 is CASTHLAGGGGELFF. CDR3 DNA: TGTGCCAGCACCCACTTAGCGGGGGGCGGCGGGGAGCTGTTTTTT.

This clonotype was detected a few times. The CDR3 bases are TGTGCCAGCAGTGAAGGGGAAGGGACTGAAGCTTTCTTT. It encodes CASSEGEGTEAFF. The chain combines TRBV6-1 with TRBJ1-1; D unclear. The CDR3 is 13 residues long. The V end was cut by 1 base, the J end by 5 bases, with 8 bases between. Germline CDR1 and CDR2: MNHNS and SASEGT.

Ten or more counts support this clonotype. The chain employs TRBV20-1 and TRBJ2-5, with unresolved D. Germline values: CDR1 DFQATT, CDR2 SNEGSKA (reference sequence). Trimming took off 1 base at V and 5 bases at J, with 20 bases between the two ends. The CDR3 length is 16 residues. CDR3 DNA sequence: TGCAGTGCTAGAGCCAGCCGGCTATTAGTTAGGGAGACCCAGTACTTC. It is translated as CSARASRLLVRETQYF.

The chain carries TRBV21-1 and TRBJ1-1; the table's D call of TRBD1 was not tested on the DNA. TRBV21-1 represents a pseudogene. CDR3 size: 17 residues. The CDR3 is CASSKAGQGANKTEAFF. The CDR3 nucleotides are TGTGCCAGCAGCAAAGCAGGGCAGGGGGCGAATAAAACTGAAGCTTTCTTT.

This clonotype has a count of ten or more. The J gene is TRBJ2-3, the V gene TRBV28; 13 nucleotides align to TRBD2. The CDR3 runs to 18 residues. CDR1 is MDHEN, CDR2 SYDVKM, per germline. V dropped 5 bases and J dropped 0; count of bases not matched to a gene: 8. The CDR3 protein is CASSPSVLAGGSTDTQYF. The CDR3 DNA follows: TGTGCCAGCAGTCCATCCGTACTAGCGGGAGGGAGCACAGATACGCAGTATTTT. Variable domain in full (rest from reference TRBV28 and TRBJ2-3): DVKVTQSSRYLVKRTGEKVFLECVQDMDHENMFWYRQDPGLGLRLIYFSYDVKMKEKGDIPEGYSVSREKKERFSLILESASTNQTSMYLCASSPSVLAGGSTDTQYFGPGTRLTVL.

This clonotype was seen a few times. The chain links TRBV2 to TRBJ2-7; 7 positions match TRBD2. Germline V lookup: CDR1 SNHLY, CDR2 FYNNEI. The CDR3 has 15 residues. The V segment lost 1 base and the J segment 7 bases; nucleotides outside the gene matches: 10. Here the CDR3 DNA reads TGTGCCAGCAGTGAAGAAACAGCGGGAAGGGGAGAGCAGTACTTC. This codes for CASSEETAGRGEQYF.

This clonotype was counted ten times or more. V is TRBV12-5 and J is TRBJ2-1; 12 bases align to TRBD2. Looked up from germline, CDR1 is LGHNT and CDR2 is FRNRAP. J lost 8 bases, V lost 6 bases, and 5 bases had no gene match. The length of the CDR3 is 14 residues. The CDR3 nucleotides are TGTGCTAGTGGCACGACTAGCGGGGGAGATGAGCAGTTCTTC. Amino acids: CASGTTSGGDEQFF.

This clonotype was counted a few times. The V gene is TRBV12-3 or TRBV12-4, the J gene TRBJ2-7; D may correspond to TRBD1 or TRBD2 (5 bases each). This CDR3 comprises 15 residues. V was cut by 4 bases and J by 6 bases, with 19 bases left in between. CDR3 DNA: TGTGCCAGCAGTTCTCCCCCGGGACCTCCCCCCGAGCAGTACTTC. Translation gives CASSSPPGPPPEQYF.

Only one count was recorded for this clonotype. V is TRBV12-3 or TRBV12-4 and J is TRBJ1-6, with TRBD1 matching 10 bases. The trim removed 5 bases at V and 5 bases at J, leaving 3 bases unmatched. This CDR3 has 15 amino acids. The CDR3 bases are TGTGCCAGCAGTCGCGGGACAGGGGATAATTCACCCCTCCACTTT. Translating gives CASSRGTGDNSPLHF.

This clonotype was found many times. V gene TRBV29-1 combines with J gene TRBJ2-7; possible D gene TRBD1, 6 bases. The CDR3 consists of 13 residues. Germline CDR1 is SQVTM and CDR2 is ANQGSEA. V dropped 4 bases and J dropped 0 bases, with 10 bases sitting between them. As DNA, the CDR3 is TGCAGCGTTGTTCGGGACAACTCCTACGAGCAGTACTTC. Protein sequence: CSVVRDNSYEQYF.

The CDR3 protein is CASTPEGGPETQYF. CDR3 sequence (DNA): TGTGCCAGCACCCCGGAGGGGGGGCCAGAGACCCAGTACTTC. This chain uses TRBV12-3 or TRBV12-4 with TRBJ2-5, with TRBD2 as a possible D gene (7 bases). The V end lost 7 bases, the J end lost 4 bases, and 16 bases lay between the germline ends. The CDR3 length is 14 residues.

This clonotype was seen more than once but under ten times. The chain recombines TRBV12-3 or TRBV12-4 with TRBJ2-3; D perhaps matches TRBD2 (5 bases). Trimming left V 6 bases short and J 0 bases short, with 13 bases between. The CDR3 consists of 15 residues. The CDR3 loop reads CASSSPSRSTDTQYF. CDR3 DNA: TGTGCCAGCAGCTCCCCTAGCAGGAGCACAGATACGCAGTATTTT.

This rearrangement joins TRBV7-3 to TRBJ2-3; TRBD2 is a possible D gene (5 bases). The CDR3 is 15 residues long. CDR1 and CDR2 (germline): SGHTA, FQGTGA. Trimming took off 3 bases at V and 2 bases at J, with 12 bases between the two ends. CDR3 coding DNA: TGTGCCAGCAGCTTGACGGGCGGACTCACAGATACGCAGTATTTT. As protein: CASSLTGGLTDTQYF.

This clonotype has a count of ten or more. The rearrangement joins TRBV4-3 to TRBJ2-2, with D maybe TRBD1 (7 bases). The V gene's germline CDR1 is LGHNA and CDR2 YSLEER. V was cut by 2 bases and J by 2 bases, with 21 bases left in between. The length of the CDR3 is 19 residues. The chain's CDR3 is CASSQWSYRGTVNTGELFF. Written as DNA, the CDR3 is TGCGCCAGCAGCCAATGGTCGTACCGGGGGACAGTCAACACCGGGGAGCTGTTTTTT.

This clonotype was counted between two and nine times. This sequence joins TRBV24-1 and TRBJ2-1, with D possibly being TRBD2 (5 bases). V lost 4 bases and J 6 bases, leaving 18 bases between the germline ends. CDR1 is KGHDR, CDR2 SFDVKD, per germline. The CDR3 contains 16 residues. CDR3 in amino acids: CATSDRPGKKINEQFF. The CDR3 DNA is TGTGCCACCAGTGACCGTCCGGGAAAGAAGATCAATGAGCAGTTCTTC.

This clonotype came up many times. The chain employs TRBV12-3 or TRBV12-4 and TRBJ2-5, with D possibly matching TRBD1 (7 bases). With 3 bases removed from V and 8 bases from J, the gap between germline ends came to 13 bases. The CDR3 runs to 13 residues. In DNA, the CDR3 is TGTGCCAGCAGTTTCAGGGGGGACCTAACCCAGTACTTC. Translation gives CASSFRGDLTQYF.